This T cell receptor beta chain was documented in a study of CD4 T cell repertoires in COVID-19. Produced via immunoSEQ multiplex PCR; TCRdb's table is partial and in-frame only. The sample shows 20,000 to 30,000 clones, 93% of them seen only once. CDR3 length: 14 residues. The junction had 9 bases not matched to a gene; V was cut back by 8 bases and J by 5 bases. The germline gives CDR1 MNHNS, CDR2 SASEGT. Sequencing was done directly on freshly isolated, uncultured memory T cells. The TCR originated in a human donor who had COVID-19. Sequencing used circulating follicular helper CD4+ T cells (cTfh) from blood, obtained before the COVID-19 pandemic. The V and J genes are TRBV6-1 and TRBJ2-7, with 10 bases matching TRBD2. CDR3 nucleotide sequence: TGTGCCAGCGCCCTCGGACTAGCGGTAGACGAGCAGTACTTC. This sequence encodes CASALGLAVDEQYF.